The 10 T cell receptor delta chains below come from one sample, sequenced in a study of gamma delta lymphoproliferative disorders and STAT genes. PBMCs from patients and controls supplied the genomic DNA for sequencing. TCRdb reapplied CATT to the multiplex PCR reads. The sample yields about 1,500 delta-chain clones, 1.9% seen once. Sequenced input: blood. These receptors were taken from a human donor in good health.

This clone was detected a few times. A read error is likely here: a far larger clone is one base away. The sample has other DNA sequences that encode this CDR3 too. Written as DNA, the CDR3 is TGTGCCTGTGACACCGTGGCACTGGGGGATGCTTTCACCGATAAACTCATTTTT. As protein: CACDTVALGDAFTDKLIF. The V gene is TRDV2, the J gene TRDJ1, with 10 bases aligning to TRDD3. Germline V lookup: CDR1 GEAIGNYY, CDR2 EKD. This CDR3 has 18 amino acids.

This clone is classed as medium-sized. This sequence is one base from a far larger clone and is likely a read error. Other DNA sequences in this specimen translate into the identical CDR3. This chain links TRDV1 with TRDJ1; possible D gene TRDD3, 10 bases. CDR1 TSWWSYY and CDR2 QGS come from the germline V gene. The V and J ends lost 5 bases and 0 bases respectively, with 43 bases between them. The length of the CDR3 is 25 residues. The CDR3 is CALGPWDLSFLRVTGGLKYTDKLIF. In nucleotides, the CDR3 is TGTGCTCTTGGGCCTTGGGACCTGTCCTTCCTACGGGTTACTGGGGGATTGAAGTACACCGATAAACTCATCTTT.

A remark on this clone: This likely reflects a read error, since a far larger clone is one base away. The identical CDR3 is also encoded by other nucleotide sequences in the sample. The chain is built from TRDV1 and TRDJ1, with TRDD3 as a possible D gene (5 bases). This CDR3 has 17 amino acids. Germline lookup yields CDR1 TSWWSYY and CDR2 QGS. The CDR3 protein is CALGERSMRSGTDKLIF. Written as DNA, the CDR3 is TGTGCCCTTGGGGAACGGTCGATGAGGTCCGGCACCGATAAACTCATCTTT.

This clone was seen repeatedly, ten times or more. A far larger clone lies a single base away; this is likely a read error. The V call is TRDV2, the J call TRDJ3; 7 bases align to TRDD3. Germline V CDR1 and CDR2: GEAIGNYY, EKD. The CDR3 has 22 amino acids. The CDR3: CACDTVGDISLWSSWGTRQMFF. Written as DNA, the CDR3 is TGTGCCTGTGACACTGTAGGGGATATATCGCTATGGAGCTCCTGGGGCACCCGACAGATGTTTTTC.

About this clone itself: A far larger clone is off by one base, so a read error is likely. Distinct nucleotide sequences in the sample also encode this CDR3. The chain is built from TRDV1 and TRDJ1; 8 bases fit TRDD2. Germline values: CDR1 TSWWSYY, CDR2 QGS. The CDR3 runs 21 residues. V was pared by 1 base and J by 1 base, with 20 bases of the junction left unmatched. CDR3 in amino acids: CALGEPGLPSTGGHGTDKLIF. DNA of the CDR3: TGTGCTCTTGGGGAACCCGGCCTTCCTAGTACGGGGGGGCACGGCACCGATAAACTCATCTTT.

Comments on this clone: TCRdb attributes to this sequence the protein of a much larger clone, which differs from the DNA translation at residue 12; a read error is likely, and the protein displayed is translated from the DNA. The chain employs TRDV1 and TRDJ1, with TRDD3 as a possible D gene (5 bases). The CDR3 consists of 22 residues. Trimming removed 4 bases from V and 3 bases from J, with 36 bases in between. Germline CDR1 reads TSWWSYY; CDR2 reads QGS. The CDR3 is CALGGTLMVLRQWGLGSDKLIF. In DNA, the CDR3 is TGTGCTCTTGGGGGGACCCTGATGGTCCTCCGACAGTGGGGCTTAGGGTCCGATAAACTCATCTTT.

As for this clone: This probably arose from a read error, given a far larger clone one base away. This CDR3 is also generated by other DNA sequences in the sample. This chain connects TRDV2 to TRDJ1; D gene unclear. Germline assignment: CDR1 GEAIGNYY and CDR2 EKD. Trimming stripped 1 base from V and 0 bases from J, with 20 bases between. The CDR3 has 18 residues. The CDR3 spells CACDTVQFSRSYTDKLIF. For the CDR3, the DNA is TGTGCCTGTGACACTGTCCAGTTTAGCCGGTCTTACACCGATAAACTCATCTTT.

This clone was seen only a few times. A far larger clone is off by one base, so a read error is likely. In the same sample, other DNA sequences code for this CDR3. The rearrangement joins TRDV1 to TRDJ1; the match to TRDD3 covers 11 bases. This CDR3 region has 18 residues. Germline CDR1 is TSWWSYY and CDR2 is QGS. The DNA for the CDR3 is TGTGCTCTTGGGGAATTCGCACGGGGACTTGGGGGATACGGTAAACTTATCTTT. Its protein is CALGEFARGLGGYGKLIF.

In regard to this clone: The amino acid sequence in TCRdb belongs to a much larger clone and departs from this DNA's translation at residue 15, likely a sequencing read error; the sequence shown is translated from the DNA. The rearrangement uses TRDV2 and TRDJ1; 10 positions match TRDD3. Per the germline V gene, CDR1 is GEAIGNYY and CDR2 is EKD. The CDR3 is 19 amino acids. J lost 6 bases, V lost 5 bases, and 23 bases had no gene match. The CDR3 here is CACVPLTGGSSGGYNKLIF. The DNA of the CDR3 is TGTGCCTGTGTCCCACTTACTGGGGGATCCAGCGGGGGGTACAATAAACTCATCTTT.

As concerns this clone: Translating this DNA gives a protein that differs at residue 15 from the TCRdb one, which belongs to a much larger clone; a read error is likely, and the protein shown is this translation. The J gene is TRDJ3, the V gene TRDV2; TRDD3 matches 9 bases. From germline, CDR1 is GEAIGNYY and CDR2 EKD. This CDR3 has 20 residues. The chain's CDR3 is CACDPTLTGGHPWDIRQMFF. The CDR3, as DNA: TGTGCCTGTGACCCTACCCTTACTGGGGGACACCCCTGGGACATCCGACAGATGTTTTTC.